This record covers a single TCR beta chain. The antigen is not known. During the collection period, no donor immune events like infections were recorded. The data stem from a study of identifying expanded T cells in peripheral blood. The method was immunoSEQ multiplex PCR; TCRdb's version includes in-frame clones alone and lacks a portion of them. Of 95,000 or so clones listed, 70% to 90% are singletons. Study-wide results and caveats: Roughly 2-week clone count variance significantly increased as total template count grew. Over approximately two and four weeks, about 16.4 and 19 clones changed, versus around 1.1 between replicates.

The CDR3 loop spans 13 amino acids. The germline CDR1 and CDR2 sequences are SQVTM and ANQGSEA. Trimming cost V 3 bases and J 3 bases, with 11 bases left between them. The J gene is TRBJ1-1, the V gene TRBV29-1, with D possibly matching TRBD1 (6 bases). The sequence derives from a person aged 18 to 70 in good health. Sequencing was performed on blood. The CDR3 loop reads CSVDDSGDTEAFF. The CDR3 coding sequence is TGCAGCGTTGATGACTCAGGGGACACTGAAGCTTTCTTT.